This T cell receptor beta chain was captured in a study of human T cells and chemical hapten exposure. There are many counts of this clonotype. Time point described: patch test 1, 2 weeks after DPC sensitization. Specified treatment: therapeutic diphenylcyclopropenone sensitization with weekly scalp DPC. V dropped 5 bases and J dropped 4; count of bases not matched to a gene: 7. The CDR3 runs 14 residues. TCRdb itself ran the RACE reads through MiXCR, one entry per CDR3 protein. The sample has a few hundred thousand distinct CDR3 sequences; 4.8% are singletons. The origin of this receptor is a woman in her forties or fifties with alopecia areata. Some clones in this sample may be carry-over from other donors' samples. Sequenced material: whole blood, taken in connection with sensitization to the hapten diphenylcyclopropenone (DPC). The J gene is TRBJ1-2, the V gene TRBV12-3 or TRBV12-4; TRBD1 aligns across 7 bases. CDR3 loop: CASSPPGGSYGYTF. The CDR3 coding sequence is TGTGCCAGCAGTCCCCCAGGGGGGAGCTATGGCTACACCTTC.